This T cell receptor (beta chain) appears in the sequencing data of a study of blood T cell repertoires in COVID-19 (dated by TCRdb to about 2020). Study-wide context: Collaborator samples came from the United States, Italy and Spain and covered acute and convalescent phases of COVID-19. Subjects who had been exposed to COVID-19, were actively infected with it, or had recovered from it provided the deeply sampled blood TCRbeta repertoires that made up the dataset. Where HLA class I and class II types were available, the types were taken from metadata supplied by the sample provider, not from assay-based typing. The repertoires were made available in a free public database intended to serve as a resource for research on the immune response to SARS-CoV-2. The prospective study material was composed of cDNA or gDNA derived from T cells, B-cell-depleted T cells, or PBMCs. A de-identified subject ID, COVID-19 status, age in years and sex were almost always included in the sample metadata. The samples were drawn from the first 160 participants of the ongoing ImmuneRACE study and from over a thousand subjects provided by 6 global collaborators.

TCRbeta CDR3 regions were amplified from genomic DNA by means of the immunoSEQ Assay, a bias-controlled multiplex PCR. The study's own analysis went as follows. Nucleated cell counts per sample were estimated from amplification of reference gene primers within the assay. To quantify the absolute abundance of each unique TCRbeta CDR3 rearrangement, sequence reads were collapsed and filtered. Productive Simpson clonality was computed per sample as the square root of Simpson's diversity index over productive rearrangements. The clones in this table, taken by TCRdb from immuneACCESS, are in-frame only. Not every clone is retained; where verified, under half of the shortfall comes from an unresolved V gene, and the cause of the rest is unknown. V, J and clone size are taken as reported in that table, and D and trimming were inferred from the DNA itself. The sample table records some 230,000 clones; 82% of these occur just once. Roughly 8.2% of the sample comes from the top ten.

Counted from cysteine to phenylalanine, this CDR3 has 13 amino acids. Only CDR3 DNA remains: 39 bases, in frame from the first base. Looking up the germline V gene (reference sequence) yields CDR1 LGHDT and CDR2 YNNKEL. V loses 4 bases of germline sequence and J loses 8 bases, and the interval between the two ends is 14 bases. For this clone: Its binding antigen is unknown. No clone much larger than this one lies a single base away; base qualities are absent.

What the study reported, not specific to this receptor: How much clinical and demographic metadata was included differed by source and by participant, and the metadata was provided uncurated.

At one collaborating source in Seattle, patients were enrolled during active infection and were followed longitudinally through the course of disease. The collaborating institutions used their own protocols to collect whole blood in K2EDTA tubes. Collaborator samples were shipped for TCRbeta analysis as frozen whole blood, isolated PBMCs, or DNA extracted from either sample type. The source of this sequence is a woman of 80 years or more with COVID-19, enrolled during active disease. The sample was peripheral blood. This chain joins TRBV3-1 (or the pseudogene TRBV3-2) to TRBJ1-2; tentative D gene TRBD1, with 5 bases matching. The nucleotides are TGTGCCAGCAGCCCCGTCGGGGGAAGGGGCTACACCTTC. Its protein is CASSPVGGRGYTF.